These 18 T cell receptor beta chains were sequenced from one sample in a study of blood T cell repertoires in COVID-19. This table comes from immunoSEQ multiplex PCR, and its TCRdb copy is limited to in-frame clones, with some not included. The repertoire holds tens of thousands of clones, with roughly 90% as singletons. Sequencing was done on a sample of peripheral blood. Every receptor here comes from a human donor in a cohort sampled during active COVID-19.

This rearrangement joins TRBV7-8 to TRBJ2-1, with 9 positions matching TRBD2. The V segment lost 5 bases and the J segment 4 bases; nucleotides outside the gene matches: 6. CDR3 length equals 15 residues. The V gene's germline CDR1 is SGHVS and CDR2 FQNEAQ. CDR3 DNA: TGTGCCAGCAGCACGACTAGCGGAGGGTACAATGAGCAGTTCTTC. Its protein product is CASSTTSGGYNEQFF.

This sequence joins TRBV10-1 and TRBJ1-1, with D possibly being TRBD1 (6 bases). CDR3 length: 12 residues. The V and J ends lost 5 bases and 9 bases respectively, with 13 bases between them. Germline CDR1 WNHNN, CDR2 SYGVQD (reference sequence). The CDR3 reads CASSYRVWKAFF. CDR3 in DNA: TGCGCCAGCAGTTACAGGGTGTGGAAAGCTTTCTTT.

V gene TRBV3-1 (or the pseudogene TRBV3-2) combines with J gene TRBJ2-3, with TRBD2 identical over 14 bases. The germline V gene has CDR1 LGHDT and CDR2 YNNKEL (reference sequence). J was trimmed by 7 bases and V by 3 bases; bases with no gene match: 9. CDR3 length: 17 amino acids. The CDR3 bases are TGTGCCAGCAGCCATGGAATTCGGACTAGCGGGGGGAATACGCAGTATTTT. As protein: CASSHGIRTSGGNTQYF.

V gene TRBV7-2 combines with J gene TRBJ2-5; perhaps TRBD2 as D (5 bases). Germline CDR1 is SGHTA and CDR2 is FQGNSA. The CDR3 is made up of 17 amino acids. Trimming took off 1 base at V and 1 base at J, with 16 bases between the two ends. CDR3 coding DNA: TGTGCCAGCAGCTTAGGTCGGGGTGGGCTAAGCCAAGAGACCCAGTACTTC. Its translation is CASSLGRGGLSQETQYF. Full variable domain (remainder filled in from reference TRBV7-2 and TRBJ2-5): GAGVSQSPSNKVTEKGKDVELRCDPISGHTALYWYRQSLGQGLEFLIYFQGNSAPDKSGLPSDRFSAERTGGSVSTLTIQRTQQEDSAVYLCASSLGRGGLSQETQYFGPGTRLLVL.

The CDR3 DNA is TGCGCCAGCAGCTTGGCGACAGGAGAGAATTCACCCCTCCACTTT. Translated, it gives CASSLATGENSPLHF. J is TRBJ1-6 and V is TRBV5-1; TRBD1 is a possible D gene (6 bases). This CDR3 region has 15 residues. Germline-derived CDR1 and CDR2 are SGHRS and YFSETQ. The ends were cut back, 0 bases at V and 7 bases at J, with 11 bases in the middle.

CDR3 sequence: CASSRTGGADTQYF. CDR3 nucleotides: TGTGCCAGCAGTAGGACCGGGGGGGCAGATACGCAGTATTTT. This sequence joins TRBV6-6 and TRBJ2-3; 8 nucleotides agree with TRBD2. Germline CDR1 reads MNHNY; CDR2 reads SVGAGI (reference sequence). The CDR3 is 14 residues long. Unmatched junction bases numbered 5, after V lost 5 bases and J lost 4 bases.

The chain is built from TRBV4-3 and TRBJ2-7, with D perhaps TRBD2 (6 bases). CDR3 length equals 15 residues. Between the trimmed V and J ends, which lost 3 bases and 4 bases, there was a span of 16 bases. The germline gives CDR1 LGHNA, CDR2 YSLEER. The CDR3 bases are TGCGCCAGCAGCCAGGGCGCGGGACCGAAGTACGAGCAGTACTTC. Amino acid sequence: CASSQGAGPKYEQYF.

V usage is TRBV29-1 and J usage is TRBJ2-1, with TRBD1 as a possible D gene (5 bases). CDR3 length: 14 residues. Trimming cost V 7 bases and J 5 bases, with 18 bases left between them. CDR1 SQVTM and CDR2 ANQGSEA come from the germline V gene. The CDR3 region has the DNA TGCAGCGCCCCCCGAGGCCAGGGCGACAATGAGCAGTTCTTC. The encoded protein is CSAPRGQGDNEQFF.

The chain joins TRBV5-4 to TRBJ2-3, with a possible D match to TRBD1 (6 bases). Per germline, CDR1 SGHNT and CDR2 YYREEE (reference sequence). The CDR3 sequence is 15 residues long. V dropped 0 bases and J dropped 4 bases, with 12 bases sitting between them. The CDR3 sequence is CASSLEGTLADTQYF. In DNA, the CDR3 is TGTGCCAGCAGCTTGGAGGGGACATTGGCAGATACGCAGTATTTT. Supplemented by reference TRBV5-4 and TRBJ2-3, the full variable domain reads ETGVTQSPTHLIKTRGQQVTLRCSSQSGHNTVSWYQQALGQGPQFIFQYYREEENGRGNFPPRFSGLQFPNYSSELNVNALELDDSALYLCASSLEGTLADTQYFGPGTRLTVL.

This clone appeared a few times. V and J are TRBV28 and TRBJ2-2; D is uncertain. The CDR3 extends over 11 amino acids. Trimming took off 5 bases at V and 7 bases at J, with 5 bases between the two ends. Looked up from germline, CDR1 is MDHEN and CDR2 is SYDVKM. The CDR3 loop reads CASSPRGELFF. Here the CDR3 DNA reads TGTGCCAGCAGTCCCCGCGGGGAGCTGTTTTTT.

The table lists this clone with a count of one. The CDR3 DNA follows: TGTGCCAGCAGCCCCGTGGGTCCTAGCGGGGGCTACGAGCAGTACTTC. It translates to CASSPVGPSGGYEQYF. The V call is TRBV3-1 (or the pseudogene TRBV3-2), the J call TRBJ2-7; 10 nucleotides line up with TRBD2. The CDR3 has 16 amino acids. J lost 3 bases, V lost 4 bases, and 9 bases had no gene match. Germline V lookup: CDR1 LGHDT, CDR2 YNNKEL (reference sequence).

The rearrangement joins TRBV9 to TRBJ2-2; 7 nucleotides agree with TRBD1. This CDR3 has 15 residues. With V trimmed by 5 bases and J by 4 bases, 8 bases remained unmatched. CDR1 is SGDLS, CDR2 YYNGEE, per germline. CDR3 in DNA: TGTGCCAGCAGAGACCCGAGGGACAGCACCGGGGAGCTGTTTTTT. It specifies CASRDPRDSTGELFF.

This clone appeared once. The rearrangement uses TRBV4-3 and TRBJ2-1; possible D gene TRBD2, 7 bases. The germline V gene encodes CDR1 LGHNA and CDR2 YSLEER. The ends were cut back, 4 bases at V and 9 bases at J, with 19 bases in the middle. This CDR3 comprises 15 residues. The CDR3 DNA sequence: TGCGCCAGCAGCCCCATATACGGGGGGCATGGTGAGCAGTTCTTC. Amino acids: CASSPIYGGHGEQFF.

This clone was recorded a few times. The J gene is TRBJ1-2, the V gene TRBV5-1, with 7 bases lining up with TRBD1. After removal of 0 bases from V and 6 bases from J, the junction contained 8 bases not matched to a gene. The CDR3 totals 15 residues. Germline values: CDR1 SGHRS, CDR2 YFSETQ. The CDR3 DNA reads TGCGCCAGCAGCTTGGTTGGCGGCAGGGGGAATGGCTACACCTTC. Residues: CASSLVGGRGNGYTF. Drawing the rest from reference TRBV5-1 and TRBJ1-2, the complete variable domain is KAGVTQTPRYLIKTRGQQVTLSCSPISGHRSVSWYQQTPGQGLQFLFEYFSETQRNKGNFPGRFSGRQFSNSRSEMNVSTLELGDSALYLCASSLVGGRGNGYTFGSGTRLTVV.

The chain links TRBV3-1 (or the pseudogene TRBV3-2) to TRBJ2-1, with a possible D match to TRBD2 (6 bases). CDR1 is LGHDT and CDR2 is YNNKEL in the germline V gene (reference sequence). V lost 2 bases to trimming and J lost 4 bases, with 18 bases between them. The CDR3 contains 17 residues. The CDR3 region has the DNA TGTGCCAGCAGCCAAAGGCACCCGGGAGTAGGTTACAATGAGCAGTTCTTC. Residues: CASSQRHPGVGYNEQFF.

With respect to this clone: The identical CDR3 is also encoded by other nucleotide sequences in the sample. CDR3 in amino acids: CASSLLGQIDQPQHF. For the CDR3, the DNA is TGTGCCAGCTCCCTTTTGGGGCAGATTGATCAGCCCCAGCATTTT. The chain has TRBV18 and TRBJ1-5, with D perhaps TRBD1 (5 bases). This CDR3 spans 15 amino acids. In germline, CDR1 is KGHSH, CDR2 LQKENI. The V and J ends lost 6 bases and 5 bases respectively, with 17 bases between them.

The CDR3 region has the DNA TGTGCCAGCAGTAGGACAGGGTCGTACGAGCAGTACTTC. Translation: CASSRTGSYEQYF. The chain carries TRBV11-3 and TRBJ2-7; 8 bases fit TRBD1. CDR1 is SGHNT and CDR2 is YENEEA in the germline V gene. The CDR3 length is 13 residues. V lost 6 bases and J lost 4; bases outside the gene matches: 5.

This clone was counted a single time. This chain uses TRBV19 with TRBJ1-6, with D tentatively TRBD1 (6 bases). Trimming cost V 4 bases and J 8 bases, with 12 bases left between them. Germline V CDR1 and CDR2: LNHDA, SQIVND (reference sequence). This CDR3 has 14 residues. The CDR3 DNA reads TGTGCCAGTAGTAGGGAAGACAGGTATTCACCCCTCCACTTT. This sequence encodes CASSREDRYSPLHF.